The clone carrying this T cell receptor beta chain was counted ten times or more. Germline lookup yields CDR1 DFQATT and CDR2 SNEGSKA (reference sequence). The CDR3 is 16 amino acids. V gave up 3 bases and J gave up 0 bases, with 15 bases separating them. The data derive from a study of T cell repertoires in cytomegalovirus infection. MiXCR, applied by TCRdb to the reads, yields one record per CDR3 protein. Found here are a few hundred thousand distinct CDR3 sequences, approximately 9% of them singletons; the top ten hold approximately 16%. The clonotype originates from a human donor in good health (CMV status not recorded). Some clones in this sample may be carry-over from other donors' samples. The rearrangement uses TRBV20-1 and TRBJ1-5; a weak D match, TRBD1 (6 bases). The sample consisted of PBMCs. The CDR3 region has the DNA TGCAGTGCTAGGCCCAGGGGCTTAAATAGCAATCAGCCCCAGCATTTT. This sequence encodes CSARPRGLNSNQPQHF.